These 20 T cell receptor beta chains were all obtained from the same sample, sequenced in a study of T cells in Graves' hyperthyroidism and ophthalmopathy (dated by TCRdb to about 2019). The library was built by means of multiplex PCR. Instrument used: Illumina HiSeq 2000. Amplification of TCR beta CDR3 regions was carried out from RNA transcripts. The first round of RT-PCR for the TCR CDR3 was performed with the HTBI primer set and the Qiagen OneStep RT-PCR kit. Starting from the raw public reads, TCRdb applied fastp trimming at Q25, assembled clones with MiXCR and retained in-frame beta chains. Every distinct CDR3 protein forms one entry, paired with its most common genes and DNA. The sample profile shows around 240,000 distinct CDR3 sequences; about 17% of them were found once. The ten biggest clones cover around 26% of the sample. Material: blood. These receptors all stem from a woman younger than 35 with Graves' ophthalmopathy.

The chain is built from TRBV28 and TRBJ2-5; the match to TRBD2 covers 8 bases. CDR1 is MDHEN, CDR2 SYDVKM, per germline. Trimming took 2 bases from V and 4 from J; bases not matched to a gene: 9. This CDR3 spans 16 amino acids. In DNA form, the CDR3 reads TGTGCCAGCAGTTTAGATCCGGGAGGGCCTGGAGAGACCCAGTACTTC. This translates into CASSLDPGGPGETQYF.

This clonotype was observed at least ten times. The chain employs TRBV28 and TRBJ2-3, with D tentatively TRBD2 (6 bases). The CDR3 length is 14 residues. Deletions cut 2 bases from V and 3 bases from J, with 9 bases between. Per germline, CDR1 MDHEN and CDR2 SYDVKM. The CDR3 is CASSLGGRTDTQYF. The CDR3 nucleotides are TGTGCCAGCAGTTTAGGGGGGAGGACAGATACGCAGTATTTT.

This clonotype was recorded many times. The J gene is TRBJ2-3, the V gene TRBV10-2; 8 bases are shared with TRBD2. The CDR3 has 15 amino acids. Germline assignment: CDR1 WSHSY and CDR2 SAAADI. The trim removed 4 bases at V and 1 base at J, leaving 4 bases unmatched. The CDR3 DNA reads as TGCGCCAGCAGTGCCCTGACTAGCGGCACAGATACGCAGTATTTT. This encodes CASSALTSGTDTQYF.

The rearrangement links TRBV12-3 or TRBV12-4 to TRBJ2-1; 14 nucleotides agree with TRBD2. The CDR3 loop spans 16 amino acids. Unmatched junction bases numbered 5, after V lost 6 bases and J lost 4 bases. In DNA form, the CDR3 reads TGTGCCAGCAGGGAGGGACTAGCGGGAGTTTACAATGAGCAGTTCTTC. It codes for CASREGLAGVYNEQFF.

This rearrangement joins TRBV29-1 to TRBJ2-7, with TRBD2 identical over 16 bases. The V and J ends lost 3 bases and 5 bases, in that order; junction bases with no gene match: 1. Germline-derived CDR1 and CDR2 are SQVTM and ANQGSEA. The CDR3 runs 14 residues. CDR3 sequence (DNA): TGCAGCGTTGACGGGACTAGCGGGGGGGACGAGCAGTACTTC. This codes for CSVDGTSGGDEQYF.

This clonotype has at least ten counts. The CDR3 DNA reads as TGTGCCAGCAGTGAGGGTCGGCAGGGCGACGAGCAGTACTTC. Protein product: CASSEGRQGDEQYF. The rearrangement joins TRBV25-1 to TRBJ2-7; D is possibly TRBD1 (5 bases). V was pared by 3 bases and J by 5 bases, with 14 bases between. Germline V CDR1 and CDR2: MGHDK, SYGVNS. This CDR3 has 14 residues.

This clonotype was counted many times. This chain links TRBV11-2 with TRBJ2-3; 16 bases line up with TRBD2. Trimming at V came to 5 bases and at J to 5 bases, leaving 7 bases not matched to a gene. The CDR3 runs 17 residues. CDR1 is SGHAT, CDR2 FQNNGV, per germline. Here the CDR3 reads CASSLQGLAGGIDTQYF. CDR3 nucleotides: TGTGCCAGCAGCCTCCAGGGACTAGCGGGAGGGATAGATACGCAGTATTTT. Variable domain in full (rest from reference TRBV11-2 and TRBJ2-3): EAGVAQSPRYKIIEKRQSVAFWCNPISGHATLYWYQQILGQGPKLLIQFQNNGVVDDSQLPKDRFSAERLKGVDSTLKIQPAKLEDSAVYLCASSLQGLAGGIDTQYFGPGTRLTVL.

V gene TRBV4-2 combines with J gene TRBJ1-2; TRBD1 might be the D (5 bases). Germline V gene sequence: CDR1 LGHNA, CDR2 YNFKEQ. The germline V and J ends were trimmed by 0 bases and 8 bases, with 13 bases remaining between them. The CDR3 contains 14 residues. CDR3 residues: CASSQDQGEWGYTF. DNA for the CDR3: TGTGCCAGCAGCCAAGATCAAGGGGAATGGGGCTACACCTTC.

The chain joins TRBV30 to TRBJ1-5; the D gene is possibly TRBD1 (5 bases). The CDR3 consists of 12 residues. Trimming shortened V by 1 base and J by 7 bases, and 8 bases separated the two germline ends. CDR1 and CDR2 (germline): GTSNPN, SVGIG (reference sequence). The CDR3 DNA follows: TGTGCCTGGAGTGGATGGGGGCAGCCCCAGCATTTT. This encodes CAWSGWGQPQHF.

This clonotype came up many times. This chain uses TRBV27 with TRBJ2-4; D perhaps matches TRBD2 (6 bases). The V end was cut by 3 bases, the J end by 2 bases, with 17 bases between. This CDR3 comprises 17 residues. Per germline, CDR1 MNHEY and CDR2 SMNVEV (reference sequence). CDR3 DNA: TGTGCCAGCAGTTTTCGGGCCCCGCGGGGACCCAAAAACATTCAGTACTTC. Amino acid sequence: CASSFRAPRGPKNIQYF.

At least ten counts were recorded for this clonotype. V usage is TRBV20-1 and J usage is TRBJ2-7, with no clear D. Germline CDR1 is DFQATT and CDR2 is SNEGSKA (reference sequence). Trimming pared 5 bases from V and 6 bases from J, leaving 17 bases between. The CDR3 contains 13 residues. The CDR3 loop reads CSAHSGFPGEQYF. CDR3 in DNA: TGCAGTGCTCACTCCGGGTTCCCGGGCGAGCAGTACTTC.

The table lists this clonotype with many counts. This chain joins TRBV4-2 and TRBJ1-2; D not certain. Germline loops: CDR1 LGHNA, CDR2 YNFKEQ. The CDR3 totals 16 residues. The V end lost 0 bases, the J end lost 2 bases, and 13 bases lay between the germline ends. As DNA, the CDR3 is TGTGCCAGCAGCCAAGATTACCGTGGCAGCAACTATGGCTACACCTTC. Residues: CASSQDYRGSNYGYTF.

This clonotype was found many times. J is TRBJ1-4 and V is TRBV28; tentatively, D is TRBD1 (5 bases). The CDR3 has 16 amino acids. Trimming shortened V by 4 bases and J by 2 bases, and 14 bases separated the two germline ends. The germline gives CDR1 MDHEN, CDR2 SYDVKM. The CDR3: CASSSGLRATNEKLFF. As DNA, the CDR3 is TGTGCCAGCAGTTCGGGACTCCGTGCCACTAATGAAAAACTGTTTTTT.

This clonotype was seen repeatedly, ten times or more. The genes are TRBV7-3 and TRBJ2-5; possibly TRBD2 for D (6 bases). With 5 bases removed from V and 5 bases from J, the gap between germline ends came to 15 bases. CDR1 SGHTA and CDR2 FQGTGA come from the germline V gene. This CDR3 has 14 amino acids. The CDR3 region has the DNA TGTGCCAGCAGCCCGCGCGGCGCGGGGGAGACCCAGTACTTC. Protein: CASSPRGAGETQYF.

This clonotype was detected ten times or more. The chain couples TRBV27 to TRBJ2-7, with D unclear. Trimming removed 0 bases from V and 2 bases from J, with 5 bases in between. Germline lookup yields CDR1 MNHEY and CDR2 SMNVEV (reference sequence). The CDR3 spans 13 residues. CDR3 residues: CASSLSLPYEQYF. The CDR3 bases are TGTGCCAGCAGTTTATCGCTCCCCTACGAGCAGTACTTC.

This clonotype was detected ten times or more. Just one base apart from a much larger clone, this may be a read error. This chain joins TRBV18 and TRBJ1-1; 9 positions match TRBD1. Germline V CDR1 and CDR2: KGHSH, LQKENI. The CDR3 is made up of 12 amino acids. CDR3 sequence reads: CAGSSGTGFAFF. The CDR3 bases are TGTGCCGGCTCATCCGGGACAGGGTTTGCTTTCTTT.

This clonotype was observed many times. The chain couples TRBV30 to TRBJ1-1, with 8 bases fitting TRBD1. Trimming cost V 4 bases and J 7 bases; bases outside gene matches: 11. Germline V gene lookup returns CDR1 GTSNPN and CDR2 SVGIG (reference sequence). CDR3 length: 14 residues. The CDR3: CAWTDRVGSFEAFF. The CDR3 DNA is TGTGCCTGGACGGACAGGGTAGGGTCTTTTGAAGCTTTCTTT.

This clonotype was seen many times. The V call is TRBV7-3, the J call TRBJ1-1; D is uncertain. Germline V gene data show CDR1 as SGHTA and CDR2 as FQGTGA. Trimming took 1 base from V and 2 from J, leaving 5 bases between them. The CDR3 runs 13 residues. CDR3 amino acids: CASSLMTNTEAFF. The CDR3 DNA reads as TGTGCCAGCAGCTTAATGACCAACACTGAAGCTTTCTTT.

This clonotype was detected many times. The chain carries TRBV3-1 and TRBJ1-1, with TRBD1 identical over 9 bases. Germline CDR1 LGHDT, CDR2 YNNKEL (reference sequence). With 4 bases clipped from V and 5 bases from J, the junction kept 8 bases outside the gene matches. The length of the CDR3 is 15 residues. The CDR3 region has the DNA TGTGCCAGCAGCCTTTCGGGGACAGGGAGGACTGAAGCTTTCTTT. This gives the protein CASSLSGTGRTEAFF.

This clonotype was counted many times. The chain recombines TRBV5-5 with TRBJ2-7; TRBD1 agrees at 8 bases. V was clipped by 5 bases and J by 3 bases; unmatched bases: 10. CDR1 is SGHKS, CDR2 YYEKEE, per germline (reference sequence). There are 15 residues in the CDR3. The CDR3 bases are TGTGCCAGCAGTCAGCAGGGGGCCCCGGACTACGAGCAGTACTTC. This encodes CASSQQGAPDYEQYF.